These T cell receptor beta chains were read from a single sample in a study of beta chain features in type 1 diabetes. Sequencing was performed with immunoSEQ multiplex PCR; in TCRdb, only in-frame clones are kept and a portion is missing. The sample records tens of thousands of clones, under 45% being singletons. The sample taken for sequencing was Tregs from blood. Every receptor here comes from a man under 40 with type 1 diabetes. The CDR3 runs from the conserved cysteine through the conserved F or W. The D gene is left open where the match is weak. Clone size is not always given. Where it is, it says once, few, many or a class for expanded clones.

CDR3 DNA: TGTGCCAGCAGTTACTCGGGACAGGGCCAAAACATTCAGTACTTC
CDR3 protein: CASSYSGQGQNIQYF
clone size: -
D gene: TRBD1
J gene: TRBJ2-4
V gene: TRBV6-6

CDR3 DNA: TGTGCCAGCAGCCCACAGGGATTGGGTTTCGTGGCTAATGAAAAACTGTTTTTT
CDR3 protein: CASSPQGLGFVANEKLFF
clone size: -
D gene: -
J gene: TRBJ1-4
V gene: TRBV4-2

CDR3 DNA: TGTGCCAGCAGGGGACAGGGCCTGAACACTGAAGCTTTCTTT
CDR3 protein: CASRGQGLNTEAFF
clone size: -
D gene: TRBD1
J gene: TRBJ1-1
V gene: TRBV6-5

CDR3 DNA: TGTGCCATCAGTGAAGTTGCGGCAGATACGCAGTATTTT
CDR3 protein: CAISEVAADTQYF
clone size: -
D gene: -
J gene: TRBJ2-3
V gene: TRBV10-3

CDR3 DNA: TGTGCCAGCAGTGCCAGGAATACCGCGGGTGGTGAAAAACTGTTTTTT
CDR3 protein: CASSARNTAGGEKLFF
clone size: once
D gene: -
J gene: TRBJ1-4
V gene: TRBV27

CDR3 DNA: TGTGCCAGCAGCTTCGGAGAAGAGACCCAGTACTTC
CDR3 protein: CASSFGEETQYF
clone size: once
D gene: -
J gene: TRBJ2-5
V gene: TRBV7-9

CDR3 DNA: TGTGCCAGCAGCCCCGAGGGCGGGAACGAGCAGTACTTC
CDR3 protein: CASSPEGGNEQYF
clone size: -
D gene: -
J gene: TRBJ2-7
V gene: TRBV7-3

CDR3 DNA: TGCGCCAGCAGCCAAGCCTCCGGCGGGAATCAGCCCCAGCATTTT
CDR3 protein: CASSQASGGNQPQHF
clone size: -
D gene: -
J gene: TRBJ1-5
V gene: TRBV4-1

CDR3 DNA: TGCGCCAGCAGCTTGGATTGGGGGGGCGAGCAGTACTTC
CDR3 protein: CASSLDWGGEQYF
clone size: -
D gene: TRBD2
J gene: TRBJ2-7
V gene: TRBV5-1

CDR3 DNA: TGTGCCAGCAGCCACCAATCCTACTTCAACTCCTACGAGCAGTACTTC
CDR3 protein: CASSHQSYFNSYEQYF
clone size: -
D gene: -
J gene: TRBJ2-7
V gene: TRBV7-2

CDR3 DNA: TGTGCCAGCAGCTTCCGGGGCGGGAGGGCACCAGATACGCAGTATTTT
CDR3 protein: CASSFRGGRAPDTQYF
clone size: few
D gene: TRBD2
J gene: TRBJ2-3
V gene: TRBV7-9

CDR3 DNA: TGTGCCAGCAGATCTGGTGCGACAGATACGCAGTATTTT
CDR3 protein: CASRSGATDTQYF
clone size: -
D gene: -
J gene: TRBJ2-3
V gene: TRBV27

CDR3 DNA: TGCAGTGCCACGACTTCCTACGAGCAGTACTTC
CDR3 protein: CSATTSYEQYF
clone size: -
D gene: -
J gene: TRBJ2-7
V gene: TRBV20-1

CDR3 DNA: TGTGCCAGTAGCGTTGAAGCTTTCTTT
CDR3 protein: CASSVEAFF
clone size: -
D gene: -
J gene: TRBJ1-1
V gene: TRBV19

CDR3 DNA: TGCAGCGTTCAAGGTCCCGGGTTGCGGTTCGTGAACACTGAAGCTTTCTTT
CDR3 protein: CSVQGPGLRFVNTEAFF
clone size: few
D gene: -
J gene: TRBJ1-1
V gene: TRBV29-1

CDR3 DNA: TGCAGCGGAAAAGGCACTAGCGGGAGTATCAATGAGCAGTTCTTC
CDR3 protein: CSGKGTSGSINEQFF
clone size: -
D gene: TRBD2
J gene: TRBJ2-1
V gene: TRBV29-1

CDR3 DNA: TGTGCCAGCAGTTATGGGGACAGGGCCTACAATGAGCAGTTCTTC
CDR3 protein: CASSYGDRAYNEQFF
clone size: -
D gene: TRBD1
J gene: TRBJ2-1
V gene: TRBV6-5

CDR3 DNA: TGTGCCAGCAGCGGAACCAGCGGTCGATATGGCTACACCTTC
CDR3 protein: CASSGTSGRYGYTF
clone size: -
D gene: -
J gene: TRBJ1-2
V gene: TRBV7-2

CDR3 DNA: TGTGCCAGCAGCCAGCACCCGGGTCTAGCCTACAATGAGCAGTTCTTC
CDR3 protein: CASSQHPGLAYNEQFF
clone size: -
D gene: -
J gene: TRBJ2-1
V gene: TRBV14

CDR3 DNA: TGTGCCAGTATGGGGACTCAGCAAGAGACCCAGTACTTC
CDR3 protein: CASMGTQQETQYF
clone size: many
D gene: -
J gene: TRBJ2-5
V gene: TRBV19

CDR3 DNA: TGTGCCAGCAGCCACCAAGGAGCTTACCAAGAGACCCAGTACTTC
CDR3 protein: CASSHQGAYQETQYF
clone size: -
D gene: -
J gene: TRBJ2-5
V gene: TRBV27

CDR3 DNA: TGCGCCAGCAGCCCTGATCCTAGCGCGTACAATGAGCAGTTCTTC
CDR3 protein: CASSPDPSAYNEQFF
clone size: -
D gene: -
J gene: TRBJ2-1
V gene: TRBV5-1

CDR3 DNA: TGTGCCAGCAGACCCACAGGGGATCAGCCCCAGCATTTT
CDR3 protein: CASRPTGDQPQHF
clone size: -
D gene: TRBD1
J gene: TRBJ1-5
V gene: TRBV6-1

CDR3 DNA: TGTGCCAGCAGCTTCCAGGGAACTGAAGCTTTCTTT
CDR3 protein: CASSFQGTEAFF
clone size: -
D gene: -
J gene: TRBJ1-1
V gene: TRBV7-9

CDR3 DNA: TGTGCCAGCAGTCCGCCAGGGACTAGCGGGAAACAGTACTTC
CDR3 protein: CASSPPGTSGKQYF
clone size: -
D gene: TRBD2
J gene: TRBJ2-5
V gene: TRBV6-6

CDR3 DNA: TGTGCCAGTCGACTAGCGGGAGTAGCAGATACGCAGTATTTT
CDR3 protein: CASRLAGVADTQYF
clone size: -
D gene: TRBD2
J gene: TRBJ2-3
V gene: TRBV2

CDR3 DNA: TGTGCCAGCAGCGAAGTAGGGGGGGGCGGTCGCAATCAGCCCCAGCATTTT
CDR3 protein: CASSEVGGGGRNQPQHF
clone size: -
D gene: -
J gene: TRBJ1-5
V gene: TRBV28

CDR3 DNA: TGCAGCGTTTCGAATGGACAGCCGTCCTACGAGCAGTACTTC
CDR3 protein: CSVSNGQPSYEQYF
clone size: -
D gene: -
J gene: TRBJ2-7
V gene: TRBV29-1

CDR3 DNA: TGTGCCATCTCTAGCGGGAGCCAAACGAACACCGGGGAGCTGTTTTTT
CDR3 protein: CAISSGSQTNTGELFF
clone size: few
D gene: TRBD2
J gene: TRBJ2-2
V gene: TRBV10-3

CDR3 DNA: TGTGCCAGCAGCCAAGATGTATCTAGCGGGAGCTACGAGCAGTACTTC
CDR3 protein: CASSQDVSSGSYEQYF
clone size: few
D gene: TRBD2
J gene: TRBJ2-7
V gene: TRBV4-2

CDR3 DNA: TGTGCCAGTAGGGCGCTAGCGGGAGACGCCGGGGAGCTGTTTTTT
CDR3 protein: CASRALAGDAGELFF
clone size: few
D gene: TRBD2
J gene: TRBJ2-2
V gene: TRBV19

CDR3 DNA: TGTGCCAGCAGCTTAGGCGGTTCCTCCACTGAAGCTTTCTTT
CDR3 protein: CASSLGGSSTEAFF
clone size: -
D gene: -
J gene: TRBJ1-1
V gene: TRBV7-9

CDR3 DNA: TGTGCCAGCAGTTACTCGACAGATTGCACCTTC
CDR3 protein: CASSYSTDCTF
clone size: -
D gene: -
J gene: TRBJ1-2
V gene: TRBV6-6

CDR3 DNA: TGTGCCAGCACCCAGGCGGGGATCCAAGAGACCCAGTACTTC
CDR3 protein: CASTQAGIQETQYF
clone size: -
D gene: -
J gene: TRBJ2-5
V gene: TRBV7-9

CDR3 DNA: TGTGCCAGCCTCGGGGGGGACCCCAATCAGCCCCAGCATTTT
CDR3 protein: CASLGGDPNQPQHF
clone size: -
D gene: -
J gene: TRBJ1-5
V gene: TRBV2

CDR3 DNA: TGCGCCAGCAGCTTGGAACAGGGGTCGTACAATGAGCAGTTCTTC
CDR3 protein: CASSLEQGSYNEQFF
clone size: -
D gene: TRBD1
J gene: TRBJ2-1
V gene: TRBV5-1

CDR3 DNA: TGTGCCAGCAGCTTAAAAGCGGGGTACACCGGGGAGCTGTTTTTT
CDR3 protein: CASSLKAGYTGELFF
clone size: -
D gene: TRBD2
J gene: TRBJ2-2
V gene: TRBV7-9

CDR3 DNA: TGTGCCAGCAGCTCACAGACTAGCAATCAGCCCCAGCATTTT
CDR3 protein: CASSSQTSNQPQHF
clone size: medium-sized
D gene: -
J gene: TRBJ1-5
V gene: TRBV7-9

CDR3 DNA: TGTGCCAGCAGCCAATCCCAGCGGGCAAGCACAGATACGCAGTATTTT
CDR3 protein: CASSQSQRASTDTQYF
clone size: -
D gene: -
J gene: TRBJ2-3
V gene: TRBV4-2

CDR3 DNA: TGTGCCAGCAGCTTAAGGATGGGGCTCACAGATACGCAGTATTTT
CDR3 protein: CASSLRMGLTDTQYF
clone size: -
D gene: -
J gene: TRBJ2-3
V gene: TRBV11-2

CDR3 DNA: TGTGCCAGTAGTATACGCGAGTTTTCCGGGGAGCTGTTTTTT
CDR3 protein: CASSIREFSGELFF
clone size: -
D gene: -
J gene: TRBJ2-2
V gene: TRBV19

CDR3 DNA: TGTGCCAGTAGGACAGGTGCCTATGGCTACACCTTC
CDR3 protein: CASRTGAYGYTF
clone size: -
D gene: -
J gene: TRBJ1-2
V gene: TRBV19

CDR3 DNA: TGCAGCGGTAAAGAGGCCCAAGAGACCCAGTACTTC
CDR3 protein: CSGKEAQETQYF
clone size: -
D gene: -
J gene: TRBJ2-5
V gene: TRBV29-1

CDR3 DNA: TGTGCCAGCAGCTTGGGACAGGGATACTCCTACAATGAGCAGTTCTTC
CDR3 protein: CASSLGQGYSYNEQFF
clone size: -
D gene: TRBD1
J gene: TRBJ2-1
V gene: TRBV5-4

CDR3 DNA: TGTGCCAGTAGTATAACCGGACAGGCCGCATATGGCTACACCTTC
CDR3 protein: CASSITGQAAYGYTF
clone size: few
D gene: TRBD1
J gene: TRBJ1-2
V gene: TRBV19

CDR3 DNA: TGCAGCGTTCGGACTAGCGGGACACAGGGTGAGCAGTTCTTC
CDR3 protein: CSVRTSGTQGEQFF
clone size: -
D gene: TRBD2
J gene: TRBJ2-1
V gene: TRBV29-1

CDR3 DNA: TGTGCCAGCAGCTCCGACAGCGAACAGCCCCAGCATTTT
CDR3 protein: CASSSDSEQPQHF
clone size: -
D gene: -
J gene: TRBJ1-5
V gene: TRBV7-8

CDR3 DNA: TGTGCCAGCAGCTTATATTCAGGGGTTAGCAACGAGCAGTACTTC
CDR3 protein: CASSLYSGVSNEQYF
clone size: -
D gene: -
J gene: TRBJ2-7
V gene: TRBV7-9